This entry features one TCR beta chain sequence. Antigen specificity is unknown. A read error may explain this, as a much larger clone is one base away. Axillary draining lymph nodes of breast cancer patients supplied the node samples. TCRdb analysed the multiplex PCR reads with MiXCR anew, one entry per CDR3 protein. The repertoire holds approximately 100,000 distinct CDR3 sequences, with over 20% as singletons. The sample comes from a study of breast tumors, draining lymph nodes, adjacent tissues. This CDR3 region has 15 residues. Germline loops: CDR1 SGHRS, CDR2 YFSETQ. Whole-study results and caveats: Tumor and nontumor repertoires were significantly more similar in luminal-like than in basal-like breast cancer. Compared with lymph nodes, tumors were less diverse; compared with nontumor tissue, more. Tumor T cell lymph node origin was a supported hypothesis, not proven. Most tumor T cells seemingly derive from lymph node, then expand in tumor.

V gene TRBV5-1 combines with J gene TRBJ1-4; D gene unclear. This sequence originates from a female donor with breast cancer. Some clones in this sample may be carry-over from other donors' samples. The sample consisted of axillary lymph node tissue. In nucleotides, the CDR3 is TGCGCCAGCAGCCGAAGTGATGCAACTAATGAAAAACTGGTTTTT. Translated, it gives CASSRSDATNEKLVF.